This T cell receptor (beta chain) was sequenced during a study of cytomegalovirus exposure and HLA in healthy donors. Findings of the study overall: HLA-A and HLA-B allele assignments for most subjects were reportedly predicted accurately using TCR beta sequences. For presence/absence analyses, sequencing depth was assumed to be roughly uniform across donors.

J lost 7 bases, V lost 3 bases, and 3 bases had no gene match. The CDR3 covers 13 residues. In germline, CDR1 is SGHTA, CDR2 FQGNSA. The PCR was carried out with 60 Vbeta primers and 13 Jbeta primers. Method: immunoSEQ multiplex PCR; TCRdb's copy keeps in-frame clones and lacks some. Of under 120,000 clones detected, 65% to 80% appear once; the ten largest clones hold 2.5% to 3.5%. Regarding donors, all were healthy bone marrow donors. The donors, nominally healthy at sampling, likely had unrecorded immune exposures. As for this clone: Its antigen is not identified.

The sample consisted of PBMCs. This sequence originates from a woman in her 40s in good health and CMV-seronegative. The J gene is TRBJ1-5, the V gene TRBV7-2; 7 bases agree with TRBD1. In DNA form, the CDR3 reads TGTGCCAGCAGCTTCCGACAGGGACAGCCCCAGCATTTT. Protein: CASSFRQGQPQHF.